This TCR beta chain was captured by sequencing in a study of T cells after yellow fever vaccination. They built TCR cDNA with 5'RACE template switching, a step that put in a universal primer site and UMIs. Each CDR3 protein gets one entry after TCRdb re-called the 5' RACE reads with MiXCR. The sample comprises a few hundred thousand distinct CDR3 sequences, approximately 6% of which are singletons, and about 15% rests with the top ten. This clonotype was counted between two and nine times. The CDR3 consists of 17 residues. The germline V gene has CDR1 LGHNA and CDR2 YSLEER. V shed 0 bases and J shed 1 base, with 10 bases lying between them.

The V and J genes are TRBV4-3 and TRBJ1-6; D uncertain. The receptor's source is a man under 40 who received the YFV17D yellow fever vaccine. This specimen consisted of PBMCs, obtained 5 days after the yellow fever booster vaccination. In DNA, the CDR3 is TGCGCCAGCAGCCAAGAAGGTTGGGGTTCCTATAATTCACCCCTCCACTTT. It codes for CASSQEGWGSYNSPLHF.